This record looks at one T cell receptor (beta chain) sequence and its context. What it recognizes is unknown. The data were obtained in a study of graft-versus-host responses after intestinal transplantation. Background on the study: Recipients had multivisceral, liver-intestinal, or isolated intestinal transplants.

From germline, CDR1 is WNHNN and CDR2 SYGVQD (reference sequence). Trimming pared 6 bases from V and 3 bases from J, leaving 15 bases between. The CDR3 is 14 amino acids. Repertoires were generated with immunoSEQ multiplex PCR, while TCRdb's copy carries only in-frame clones and drops some. This table holds tens of thousands of clones, approximately 90% found once. General study points: Patients who carried graft-donor T cell macrochimerism also had high graft-versus-host to host-versus-graft clonal ratios in their allografts.

This material consisted of unstimulated CD4+ T cells sorted from spleen or lymph node cells, taken before transplant. The TCR sequence derives from a human donor who was the organ donor for an intestinal transplant. This chain uses TRBV10-1 with TRBJ2-7; TRBD1 is a possible D gene (6 bases). The CDR3 reads CASSMGHLNYEQYF. CDR3 DNA: TGCGCCAGCAGCATGGGACACTTAAACTACGAGCAGTACTTC.